This TCR beta chain appears in the sequencing data of a study of preoperative IRX-2 immunotherapy in early breast cancer. V was shortened by 1 base and J by 7 bases, with 7 bases between the two germline ends. Per the germline V gene, CDR1 is MNHNS and CDR2 is SASEGT. The CDR3 has 13 amino acids. Treatment specified: preoperative locoregional IRX-2 cytokine immunotherapy. Sequencing used immunoSEQ multiplex PCR; TCRdb keeps in-frame clones, though not all of them. The sample has 40,000 to 50,000 clones, around three quarters seen once. The sequence derives from a human donor with breast cancer. The starting material was tumor tissue, obtained after IRX-2 immunotherapy. The chain joins TRBV6-1 to TRBJ1-4; D unclear. The CDR3 spells CASSEVVREKLFF. The CDR3 DNA reads as TGTGCCAGCAGTGAAGTGGTCCGTGAAAAACTGTTTTTT.